The present T cell receptor (beta chain) was sequenced within a study of T-cell reconstitution after alpha-beta-depleted transplantation in children. A library of TCRbeta sequences, prepared with unique molecular identifiers, was generated. TCRdb re-called the PCR reads through MiXCR, storing one row per CDR3 protein. The sample consists of a few hundred thousand distinct CDR3 sequences, around 9.9% of them appearing once. The V end was cut by 3 bases, the J end by 2 bases, with 12 bases between. This CDR3 is built from 15 residues. This clonotype appeared many times. This sequence originates from a human donor who donated a stem cell graft to a child with acute myeloid leukemia. The genes are TRBV12-3 or TRBV12-4 and TRBJ2-3, with D perhaps matching TRBD2 (5 bases). Specimen: PBMCs from the stem cell graft donor, collected from the stem cell graft. CDR3 nucleotides: TGTGCCAGCAGTTTTGCCGGGGAGCCCACAGATACGCAGTATTTT. It yields the protein CASSFAGEPTDTQYF.